One and the same sample provided the 27 T cell receptor beta chains below, sequenced in a study of blood T cells in healthy people across ages. For the second PCR, which ran for about 7 to 11 cycles, a sample-barcoded 5' primer and a J-beta primer mix were used. TCRdb redid the calling of the 5' RACE reads with MiXCR, one entry per CDR3 protein. Seen here are fewer than 2 million distinct CDR3 sequences, roughly two fifths observed once, and the top ten hold under 30%. Sequencing was done on a sample of blood. The receptors shown here come from a human donor in good health.

CDR3 in amino acids: CASSVAGPNTGELFF. DNA for the CDR3: TGTGCCAGCAGCGTAGCGGGGCCGAACACCGGGGAGCTGTTTTTT. The rearrangement uses TRBV5-6 and TRBJ2-2, with 8 bases identical to TRBD2. The CDR3 extends over 15 amino acids. With V trimmed by 4 bases and J by 0 bases, 2 bases remained unmatched. Germline V lookup: CDR1 SGHDT, CDR2 YYEEEE. The variable domain in full, completed from reference TRBV5-6 and TRBJ2-2, reads DAGVTQSPTHLIKTRGQQVTLRCSPKSGHDTVSWYQQALGQGPQFIFQYYEEEERQRGNFPDRFSGHQFPNYSSELNVNALLLGDSALYLCASSVAGPNTGELFFGEGSRLTVL.

V is TRBV29-1 and J is TRBJ2-1; 9 bases are a match to TRBD1. This CDR3 comprises 18 residues. Per the germline V gene, CDR1 is SQVTM and CDR2 is ANQGSEA. V lost 0 bases and J lost 0; bases outside the gene matches: 9. For the CDR3, the DNA is TGCAGCGTTGAAGATCCGGGACAGGGATCCCACTCCTACAATGAGCAGTTCTTC. It translates to CSVEDPGQGSHSYNEQFF.

V gene TRBV11-3 combines with J gene TRBJ2-1, with 7 bases fitting TRBD1. Germline CDR1 and CDR2: SGHNT and YENEEA. CDR3 length equals 13 residues. V gave up 11 bases and J gave up 4 bases; unmatched junction bases: 8. CDR3 amino acids: CASAQGQYNEQFF. The CDR3 nucleotides read TGTGCCTCCGCTCAGGGACAGTACAATGAGCAGTTCTTC.

The chain carries TRBV7-3 and TRBJ2-5; possible D gene TRBD2, 5 bases. The V gene lost 2 bases and the J gene lost 2 bases, with 12 bases spanning the gap. Germline V CDR1 and CDR2: SGHTA, FQGTGA. The CDR3 sequence is 15 residues long. The CDR3: CASSLFGGRQETQYF. The CDR3 bases are TGTGCCAGCAGCTTATTTGGCGGGCGACAAGAGACCCAGTACTTC.

This clonotype has just a few counts. The V call is TRBV18, the J call TRBJ1-1; a possible D gene is TRBD1 (6 bases). With 0 bases removed from V and 0 bases from J, the gap between germline ends came to 14 bases. CDR3 length: 17 residues. Germline values: CDR1 KGHSH, CDR2 LQKENI. The CDR3, as DNA: TGTGCCAGCTCACCACCGGGGCAGGGGCGAATGAACACTGAAGCTTTCTTT. It yields the protein CASSPPGQGRMNTEAFF.

To note about this clonotype: One end of the junction fails to match germline, which may point to a read error. V usage is TRBV29-1 and J usage is TRBJ2-7; unclear D gene. The CDR3 runs to 10 residues. From germline, CDR1 is SQVTM and CDR2 ANQGSEA. CDR3 coding DNA: TGCAGCGTTCTTCTCCACGAGCGGTACTTC. Its translation: CSVLLHERYF.

This clonotype appeared a few times. The chain joins TRBV7-6 to TRBJ2-6; no definite D call. The germline V gene encodes CDR1 SGHVS and CDR2 FNYEAQ. The CDR3 has 14 residues. V gave up 5 bases and J gave up 2 bases, with 7 bases separating them. For the CDR3, the DNA is TGTGCCAGCAGCCTACTGCCTGGGGCCAACGTCCTGACTTTC. The encoded protein is CASSLLPGANVLTF.

This clonotype was counted many times. The gene calls are TRBV12-3 or TRBV12-4 and TRBJ2-7; D call uncertain. The CDR3 totals 12 residues. The V end was cut by 6 bases, the J end by 2 bases, with 8 bases between. The CDR3 sequence is CASSLSPYEQYF. In nucleotides, the CDR3 is TGTGCCAGCAGCTTATCCCCCTACGAGCAGTACTTC.

The J gene is TRBJ2-4, the V gene TRBV10-3, with 7 bases matching TRBD1. This CDR3 contains 16 residues. The junction had 12 bases not matched to a gene; V was cut back by 4 bases and J by 6 bases. Germline CDR1 ENHRY, CDR2 SYGVKD. The CDR3 protein is CAISGGTADPPNIQYF. Written as DNA, the CDR3 is TGTGCCATCAGTGGAGGGACAGCAGATCCCCCAAACATTCAGTACTTC.

The V and J genes are TRBV10-3 and TRBJ1-2; no definite D call. This CDR3 comprises 14 residues. Germline CDR1 and CDR2: ENHRY and SYGVKD. Trimming stripped 4 bases from V and 2 bases from J, with 11 bases between. CDR3 sequence (DNA): TGTGCCATCAGTGGTTACGTGGAGAACTATGGCTACACCTTC. This sequence encodes CAISGYVENYGYTF.

The chain has TRBV10-3 and TRBJ1-2, with 7 nucleotides matching TRBD1. The CDR3 sequence is 13 residues long. Trimming cost V 4 bases and J 5 bases; bases outside gene matches: 4. CDR1 is ENHRY and CDR2 is SYGVKD in the germline V gene. In DNA, the CDR3 is TGTGCCATCAGTGCCGGGACAGTTTATGGCTACACCTTC. Protein product: CAISAGTVYGYTF.

DNA for the CDR3: TGTGCCAGCAGTTTATATGCCAGTCTGGTTTCCTCCTACGAGCAGTACTTC. As protein: CASSLYASLVSSYEQYF. This rearrangement joins TRBV28 to TRBJ2-7, with D unresolved. Germline loops: CDR1 MDHEN, CDR2 SYDVKM. The germline V and J ends were trimmed by 1 base and 0 bases, with 16 bases remaining between them. The CDR3 contains 17 residues.

The chain uses TRBV10-3 and TRBJ1-1; D remains unclear. CDR1 is ENHRY, CDR2 SYGVKD, per germline. The V and J ends lost 0 bases and 7 bases respectively, with 12 bases between them. This CDR3 has 14 residues. CDR3: CAISESFRALEAFF. Here the CDR3 DNA reads TGTGCCATCAGTGAGTCGTTCCGGGCCCTTGAAGCTTTCTTT.

This rearrangement joins TRBV7-2 to TRBJ2-1; 10 nucleotides line up with TRBD2. Per the germline V gene, CDR1 is SGHTA and CDR2 is FQGNSA. There are 16 residues in the CDR3. Unmatched junction bases numbered 7, after V lost 5 bases and J lost 3 bases. The CDR3: CASSSTGLAFYNEQFF. As DNA, the CDR3 is TGTGCCAGCAGCAGTACGGGACTAGCGTTCTACAATGAGCAGTTCTTC. The whole variable domain, filled in from reference TRBV7-2 and TRBJ2-1, reads GAGVSQSPSNKVTEKGKDVELRCDPISGHTALYWYRQSLGQGLEFLIYFQGNSAPDKSGLPSDRFSAERTGGSVSTLTIQRTQQEDSAVYLCASSSTGLAFYNEQFFGPGTRLTVL.

The chain employs TRBV20-1 and TRBJ2-7, with a tentative D call TRBD2 (6 bases). This CDR3 has 14 residues. V was pared by 0 bases and J by 2 bases, with 11 bases between. Germline V lookup: CDR1 DFQATT, CDR2 SNEGSKA (reference sequence). The CDR3 region has the DNA TGCAGTGCTAGAGATGGGGGGTGGACCTACGAGCAGTACTTC. It codes for CSARDGGWTYEQYF.

This rearrangement joins TRBV2 to TRBJ1-2; perhaps TRBD1 as D (6 bases). The germline V gene has CDR1 SNHLY and CDR2 FYNNEI. The CDR3 is made up of 18 amino acids. The V gene lost 2 bases and the J gene lost 7 bases, with 26 bases spanning the gap. The CDR3 here is CASSEFIRGGSRWTGYTF. The CDR3 region has the DNA TGTGCCAGCAGTGAATTCATCAGGGGTGGGTCACGGTGGACTGGCTACACCTTC.

The CDR3 nucleotides read TGTGCCAGCAGCCCCTCAGGCTCATCTTCGGGGATGGGCAATGAGCAGTTCTTC. Protein: CASSPSGSSSGMGNEQFF. J is TRBJ2-1 and V is TRBV4-2, with a weak D call TRBD2 (5 bases). The V end lost 4 bases, the J end lost 6 bases, and 25 bases lay between the germline ends. The CDR3 consists of 18 residues. Germline values: CDR1 LGHNA, CDR2 YNFKEQ.

This chain connects TRBV5-6 to TRBJ1-2; no clear D. The CDR3 totals 14 residues. With 1 base removed from V and 4 bases from J, the gap between germline ends came to 11 bases. Germline V gives CDR1 SGHDT, CDR2 YYEEEE. The CDR3 sequence: CASSLMMGSYGYTF. For the CDR3, the DNA is TGTGCCAGCAGCTTGATGATGGGAAGCTATGGCTACACCTTC.

The V gene is TRBV25-1, the J gene TRBJ2-7; TRBD2 might be the D (5 bases). Trimming removed 1 base at V and 3 bases at J, with 7 bases between. CDR1 and CDR2 from the germline V gene are MGHDK and SYGVNS. This CDR3 has 13 residues. CDR3 DNA sequence: TGTGCCAGCAGTGAATGGGCGGGCTACGAGCAGTACTTC. It translates to CASSEWAGYEQYF.

The rearrangement links TRBV6-5 to TRBJ2-3; D gene unclear. CDR3 size: 14 residues. V lost 0 bases to trimming and J lost 6 bases, with 10 bases between them. Germline V CDR1 and CDR2: MNHEY, SVGAGI. The CDR3 sequence: CASSYSVAVDTQYF. The CDR3, as DNA: TGTGCCAGCAGTTACTCAGTTGCGGTGGATACGCAGTATTTT.

In its sample, this clonotype was seen a few times. The gene calls are TRBV20-1 and TRBJ2-3; tentative D call: TRBD1 (6 bases). The germline V and J ends were trimmed by 6 bases and 0 bases, with 16 bases remaining between them. CDR1 is DFQATT, CDR2 SNEGSKA, per germline (reference sequence). The CDR3 runs 15 residues. The CDR3 here is CSATSRQASTDTQYF. In DNA form, the CDR3 reads TGCAGTGCCACCTCCCGACAGGCCAGCACAGATACGCAGTATTTT.

The CDR3 bases are TGTGCCAGCAGCCCTAGATTGGGGGGGAGGACTAGCATCTCCACAGATACGCAGTATTTT. It codes for CASSPRLGGRTSISTDTQYF. This chain connects TRBV7-6 to TRBJ2-3, with 8 bases aligning to TRBD2. The CDR3 covers 20 residues. From germline, CDR1 is SGHVS and CDR2 FNYEAQ. The V and J ends lost 5 bases and 2 bases, in that order; junction bases with no gene match: 21. The entire variable domain, with the rest obtained from reference TRBV7-6 and TRBJ2-3, is as follows: GAGVSQSPRYKVTKRGQDVALRCDPISGHVSLYWYRQALGQGPEFLTYFNYEAQQDKSGLPNDRFSAERPEGSISTLTIQRTEQRDSAMYRCASSPRLGGRTSISTDTQYFGPGTRLTVL.

Details on this clonotype: The junction differs from germline at one of its ends, possibly a read error. The rearrangement uses TRBV29-1 and TRBJ1-1, with 10 bases that match TRBD1. Germline V CDR1 and CDR2: SQVTM, ANQGSEA. This CDR3 region has 14 residues. CDR3 in DNA: TGCAGCCTTGACAGGGGGCATTTGGTCACTGAAGCTTTCTTT. Amino acid sequence: CSLDRGHLVTEAFF.

The V and J genes are TRBV5-1 and TRBJ2-1; no clear D. Between the trimmed V and J ends, which lost 4 bases and 5 bases, there was a span of 13 bases. There are 14 residues in the CDR3. Germline V lookup: CDR1 SGHRS, CDR2 YFSETQ. The CDR3 reads CASSRPPPDNEQFF. In nucleotides, the CDR3 is TGCGCCAGCAGCCGGCCACCTCCGGACAATGAGCAGTTCTTC.

This clonotype has ten or more counts. The chain recombines TRBV6-5 with TRBJ2-1; 8 nucleotides agree with TRBD2. Germline assignment: CDR1 MNHEY and CDR2 SVGAGI. Trimming at V came to 0 bases and at J to 4 bases, leaving 8 bases not matched to a gene. The CDR3 runs 17 residues. The CDR3, as DNA: TGTGCCAGCAGTTACTCCCCCCCAGCGGGGGTATACAATGAGCAGTTCTTC. Its protein is CASSYSPPAGVYNEQFF.

Here the CDR3 reads CASSPDGYKQYF. As DNA, the CDR3 is TGTGCCAGCAGCCCAGACGGCTACAAGCAGTACTTC. This chain joins TRBV11-2 and TRBJ2-5, with unresolved D. Per the germline V gene, CDR1 is SGHAT and CDR2 is FQNNGV. The germline V and J ends were trimmed by 5 bases and 11 bases, with 15 bases remaining between them. This CDR3 is built from 12 residues.

This clonotype appeared a few times. This chain joins TRBV7-9 and TRBJ2-4; D gene ambiguous. The J call may be in error: the DNA end matches TRBJ2-7 better. CDR1 SEHNR and CDR2 FQNEAQ come from the germline V gene (reference sequence). The CDR3 has 16 amino acids. This CDR3 reads CASSISNLRANYEQYF. CDR3 nucleotides: TGTGCCAGCAGCATAAGTAACCTTAGGGCCAATTACGAGCAGTACTTC.